This entry lists 30 T cell receptor beta chains sequenced from one sample in a study of blood T cells in healthy people across ages. Together with a sample-barcoded 5' primer, a J-beta primer mix was included in a second PCR lasting about 7 to 11 cycles. In TCRdb, the 5' RACE reads were re-called with MiXCR into one record per CDR3 protein. The sample lists approximately 1,000,000 distinct CDR3 sequences; 35% to 40% were seen once. Sequences were obtained from blood. The receptors come from a man between 18 and 29 years old in good health.

The V call is TRBV20-1, the J call TRBJ2-3; D possibly corresponds to TRBD1 (5 bases). From germline, CDR1 is DFQATT and CDR2 SNEGSKA (reference sequence). Trimming pared 6 bases from V and 0 bases from J, leaving 16 bases between. This CDR3 contains 15 residues. The CDR3 coding sequence is TGCAGTGCCACCGGACACGCTTTAAGCACAGATACGCAGTATTTT. Translating it yields CSATGHALSTDTQYF.

The sample holds many counts of this clonotype. The J gene is TRBJ2-7, the V gene TRBV20-1; D unclear. Germline CDR1 DFQATT, CDR2 SNEGSKA (reference sequence). V dropped 4 bases and J dropped 4 bases, with 11 bases sitting between them. This CDR3 comprises 12 residues. This CDR3 reads CSAKGPVYEQYF. For the CDR3, the DNA is TGCAGTGCTAAAGGTCCAGTTTACGAGCAGTACTTC.

The rearrangement joins TRBV2 to TRBJ2-3; possibly TRBD1 for D (6 bases). The CDR3 covers 19 residues. The germline V gene encodes CDR1 SNHLY and CDR2 FYNNEI. V lost 6 bases to trimming and J lost 0 bases, with 25 bases between them. The CDR3, as DNA: TGTGCCAGCAGCGTCCCGGACAGTTCCTCCTTAAGTAGCACAGATACGCAGTATTTT. It translates to CASSVPDSSSLSSTDTQYF.

As concerns this clonotype: With a much larger clone just one base away, this may be a read error. The genes are TRBV4-3 and TRBJ2-5; D not resolved. The CDR3 loop spans 13 amino acids. The V end lost 0 bases, the J end lost 11 bases, and 13 bases lay between the germline ends. In germline, CDR1 is LGHNA, CDR2 YSLEER. CDR3 nucleotide sequence: TGCGCCAGCAGCCAAGATCCGGCGAATGAGCAGTACTTC. Amino acids: CASSQDPANEQYF.

The rearrangement uses TRBV27 and TRBJ1-5; a possible D gene is TRBD1 (5 bases). This CDR3 spans 13 amino acids. V was cut by 3 bases and J by 5 bases, with 8 bases left in between. CDR1 is MNHEY, CDR2 SMNVEV, per germline (reference sequence). The DNA for the CDR3 is TGTGCCAGCAGTTTCTTGGGGGATCAGCCCCAGCATTTT. Translated, it gives CASSFLGDQPQHF.

Comment on this clonotype: Just one base apart from a much larger clone, this may be a read error. This sequence joins TRBV7-3 and TRBJ1-1; D is undetermined. The CDR3 is 13 amino acids. CDR1 and CDR2 (germline): SGHTA, FQGTGA. The CDR3 DNA reads TGTGCCAGCAGCACGGGATCGAACACTAAAGCTTTCTTT. It codes for CASSTGSNTKAFF.

This clonotype appeared a few times. The genes are TRBV6-6 and TRBJ1-2; D is perhaps TRBD1 (6 bases). V shed 6 bases and J shed 0 bases, with 14 bases lying between them. The CDR3 has 15 amino acids. Per germline, CDR1 MNHNY and CDR2 SVGAGI (reference sequence). CDR3 nucleotides: TGTGCCAGCAGGAATACCGGGACATCTAACTATGGCTACACCTTC. Its translation: CASRNTGTSNYGYTF.

This clonotype has more than one count but fewer than ten. The chain combines TRBV4-3 with TRBJ2-5; 10 positions agree with TRBD2. V shed 0 bases and J 1 base; nucleotides not matched to a gene: 5. CDR1 and CDR2 (germline): LGHNA, YSLEER. This CDR3 is 17 amino acids long. CDR3 coding DNA: TGCGCCAGCAGCCAAGATCGTTCTAGCGGGGGCCAAGAGACCCAGTACTTC. It translates to CASSQDRSSGGQETQYF.

This clonotype was counted at least ten times. This rearrangement joins TRBV10-3 to TRBJ1-5; D call uncertain. Per germline, CDR1 ENHRY and CDR2 SYGVKD. V was clipped by 0 bases and J by 3 bases, with 6 bases between them. The CDR3 consists of 14 residues. The CDR3 sequence: CAISESGNNQPQHF. In DNA, the CDR3 is TGTGCCATCAGTGAGTCAGGGAACAATCAGCCCCAGCATTTT.

The chain couples TRBV4-3 to TRBJ1-2, with D hard to call. The CDR3 loop spans 14 amino acids. Germline lookup yields CDR1 LGHNA and CDR2 YSLEER. The ends were cut back, 0 bases at V and 4 bases at J, with 9 bases in the middle. The CDR3 loop reads CASSQDSSPYGYTF. DNA of the CDR3: TGCGCCAGCAGCCAAGACTCCTCGCCCTATGGCTACACCTTC.

This clonotype was detected only a few times. The chain employs TRBV28 and TRBJ2-1; TRBD2 aligns across 11 bases. Germline values: CDR1 MDHEN, CDR2 SYDVKM. V trimming: 1 base; J trimming: 7 bases; junction bases outside the gene matches: 9. The CDR3 runs to 17 residues. CDR3 loop: CASSLFLSGGARNEQFF. The CDR3 bases are TGTGCCAGCAGTTTATTCCTTAGCGGGGGGGCACGGAATGAGCAGTTCTTC.

The chain joins TRBV6-2 or TRBV6-3 to TRBJ2-3, with TRBD2 matching 7 bases. This CDR3 has 17 amino acids. J lost 1 base, V lost 5 bases, and 12 bases had no gene match. Per germline, CDR1 MNHEY and CDR2 SVGEGT. The CDR3 DNA reads TGTGCCAGCAGTGTTTTGGTCGGGGGGTCCGGCACAGATACGCAGTATTTT. It specifies CASSVLVGGSGTDTQYF.

The CDR3 DNA sequence: TGTGCCAGCAGCTCCCTGGAGGGGGTCATGAACACTGAAGCTTTCTTT. Encoded protein: CASSSLEGVMNTEAFF. The chain uses TRBV7-8 and TRBJ1-1; D perhaps matches TRBD1 (6 bases). The ends were cut back, 4 bases at V and 0 bases at J, with 15 bases in the middle. Per the germline V gene, CDR1 is SGHVS and CDR2 is FQNEAQ. The CDR3 totals 16 residues.

This clonotype was counted once. The chain recombines TRBV28 with TRBJ2-7; 13 bases are shared with TRBD2. This CDR3 is built from 15 residues. Germline V gene data show CDR1 as MDHEN and CDR2 as SYDVKM. The V gene end was trimmed by 2 bases and the J gene end by 7 bases; junction bases not matched to a gene: 5. CDR3 region: CASSLELAGGDEQYF. The CDR3 coding sequence is TGTGCCAGCAGTTTAGAACTAGCGGGGGGGGATGAGCAGTACTTC.

The rearrangement links TRBV18 to TRBJ2-3; D perhaps matches TRBD2 (7 bases). Germline-derived CDR1 and CDR2 are KGHSH and LQKENI. V gave up 0 bases and J gave up 0 bases, with 13 bases separating them. The CDR3 sequence is 17 residues long. The CDR3 DNA follows: TGTGCCAGCTCACCACCGAGGGGAGGGGGAAGCACAGATACGCAGTATTTT. Encoded protein: CASSPPRGGGSTDTQYF.

This clonotype was picked up a small number of times. The CDR3 sequence is CASSQEQTSNQPQHF. The DNA for the CDR3 is TGCGCCAGCAGCCAAGAACAGACCTCCAATCAGCCCCAGCATTTT. The chain recombines TRBV4-3 with TRBJ1-5; D gene uncertain. Trimming removed 0 bases from V and 3 bases from J, with 9 bases in between. The CDR3 runs 15 residues. Germline V gene lookup returns CDR1 LGHNA and CDR2 YSLEER.

The chain employs TRBV27 and TRBJ1-1; TRBD1 agrees at 9 bases. The germline gives CDR1 MNHEY, CDR2 SMNVEV (reference sequence). The V and J ends lost 6 bases and 5 bases, in that order; junction bases with no gene match: 22. CDR3 length: 19 amino acids. DNA for the CDR3: TGTGCCAGCAGCTATATTTATGGGCATGGACAGGGGTCAAGTACTGAAGCTTTCTTT. Its protein is CASSYIYGHGQGSSTEAFF.

This clonotype was seen more than once but under ten times. This chain connects TRBV20-1 to TRBJ1-2, with D possibly being TRBD1 (6 bases). CDR1 and CDR2 (germline): DFQATT, SNEGSKA (reference sequence). The CDR3 extends over 13 amino acids. Trimming took off 3 bases at V and 4 bases at J, with 12 bases between the two ends. CDR3 in amino acids: CSAREGQGYGYTF. CDR3 coding DNA: TGCAGTGCTAGGGAGGGACAAGGCTATGGCTACACCTTC.

The V gene is TRBV29-1, the J gene TRBJ2-7; TRBD1 agrees at 7 bases. CDR1 and CDR2 from the germline V gene are SQVTM and ANQGSEA. This CDR3 region has 15 residues. Trimming at V came to 7 bases and at J to 5 bases, leaving 17 bases not matched to a gene. The CDR3 DNA reads TGCAGCGCCCTCGGCGAGGGGGCTAAGGACCACGAGCAGTACTTC. Its translation: CSALGEGAKDHEQYF.

The sample holds many counts of this clonotype. The chain recombines TRBV7-9 with TRBJ2-7; D might be TRBD1 or TRBD2, each matching 5 bases. The CDR3 spans 15 residues. V was pared by 4 bases and J by 3 bases, with 16 bases between. Germline CDR1 is SEHNR and CDR2 is FQNEAQ (reference sequence). In nucleotides, the CDR3 is TGTGCCAGCAGCTCCCGGGACCTAGGGAACTACGAGCAGTACTTC. Protein product: CASSSRDLGNYEQYF.

The chain recombines TRBV6-5 with TRBJ2-7; D might be TRBD2 (5 bases). There are 16 residues in the CDR3. The V and J ends lost 2 bases and 2 bases respectively, with 16 bases between them. Looked up from germline, CDR1 is MNHEY and CDR2 is SVGAGI. The CDR3 DNA reads as TGTGCCAGCAGTTACCTCCCAACCGGGGTCACCTACGAGCAGTACTTC. It translates to CASSYLPTGVTYEQYF.

The sample holds a few counts of this clonotype. This chain joins TRBV12-3 or TRBV12-4 and TRBJ1-2; 8 bases match TRBD1. The V segment lost 6 bases and the J segment 0 bases; nucleotides outside the gene matches: 6. The CDR3 extends over 15 amino acids. The CDR3 reads CASRSDRASNYGYTF. DNA of the CDR3: TGTGCCAGCAGGTCGGACAGGGCTTCTAACTATGGCTACACCTTC.

This chain links TRBV4-3 with TRBJ2-1; D remains unclear. This CDR3 is 15 amino acids long. Germline CDR1 LGHNA, CDR2 YSLEER. V dropped 0 bases and J dropped 3 bases, with 9 bases sitting between them. In DNA form, the CDR3 reads TGCGCCAGCAGCCAAGATAGATTTCGCTACAATGAGCAGTTCTTC. This encodes CASSQDRFRYNEQFF.

This rearrangement joins TRBV5-1 to TRBJ1-2, with unresolved D. Per germline, CDR1 SGHRS and CDR2 YFSETQ. This CDR3 is built from 14 residues. The V end was cut by 6 bases, the J end by 4 bases, with 16 bases between. CDR3 nucleotides: TGCGCCAGCACGACACGCTCAGGCCGCTATGGCTACACCTTC. It encodes CASTTRSGRYGYTF.

This clonotype occurred many times. This sequence joins TRBV4-2 and TRBJ2-1, with D uncertain. CDR3 size: 13 residues. Germline values: CDR1 LGHNA, CDR2 YNFKEQ. V was shortened by 0 bases and J by 4 bases, with 4 bases between the two germline ends. The CDR3 is CASSQDLYNEQFF. The CDR3 region has the DNA TGTGCCAGCAGCCAAGATCTGTACAATGAGCAGTTCTTC.

V usage is TRBV12-5 and J usage is TRBJ2-1; 7 bases map to TRBD2. The trim removed 8 bases at V and 13 bases at J, leaving 14 bases unmatched. The V gene's germline CDR1 is LGHNT and CDR2 FRNRAP. The CDR3 sequence is 13 residues long. This CDR3 reads CASRFASGANQFF. The CDR3 DNA reads as TGTGCTAGTAGATTCGCGAGCGGGGCTAATCAGTTCTTC.

V and J are TRBV4-1 and TRBJ2-1, with D possibly TRBD2 on 5 matching bases. Per germline, CDR1 MGHRA and CDR2 YSYEKL. The CDR3 runs 16 residues. V lost 7 bases and J 2 bases, leaving 18 bases between the germline ends. The CDR3, as DNA: TGCGCCAGCACCCCGATTACGGGGATAACCTACAATGAGCAGTTCTTC. This sequence encodes CASTPITGITYNEQFF.

The chain has TRBV7-9 and TRBJ2-3; tentatively, D is TRBD1 (6 bases). V dropped 2 bases and J dropped 12 bases, with 12 bases sitting between them. Germline CDR1 SEHNR, CDR2 FQNEAQ (reference sequence). The CDR3 consists of 12 residues. CDR3 DNA: TGTGCCAGCAGCTTAATGGGGACATACCAGTATTTT. Translating gives CASSLMGTYQYF. The entire variable domain, with the rest obtained from reference TRBV7-9 and TRBJ2-3, is as follows: DTGVSQNPRHKITKRGQNVTFRCDPISEHNRLYWYRQTLGQGPEFLTYFQNEAQLEKSRLLSDRFSAERPKGSFSTLEIQRTEQGDSAMYLCASSLMGTYQYFGPGTRLTVL.

The chain employs TRBV7-8 and TRBJ2-7; D might be TRBD1 (5 bases). Trimming removed 2 bases from V and 0 bases from J, with 8 bases in between. The CDR3 spans 14 residues. Germline CDR1 and CDR2: SGHVS and FQNEAQ. The CDR3 DNA sequence: TGTGCCAGCAGCTTACGCAGGGTCTCCTACGAGCAGTACTTC. Amino acid sequence: CASSLRRVSYEQYF.

This clonotype has only a few counts. The CDR3 protein is CSAPYSNQPQHF. The CDR3 coding sequence is TGCAGTGCGCCGTACAGCAATCAGCCCCAGCATTTT. The chain recombines TRBV20-1 with TRBJ1-5; no clear D. The CDR3 is made up of 12 amino acids. Trimming took 6 bases from V and 1 from J, leaving 7 bases between them. Germline assignment: CDR1 DFQATT and CDR2 SNEGSKA (reference sequence).